This passage covers 26 T cell receptor beta chains from one sample sequenced in a study of T cells after yellow fever vaccination. TCRdb processed the 5' RACE reads anew with MiXCR; each CDR3 protein has one entry. The sample lists over 300,000 distinct CDR3 sequences; 6.8% were seen once. Sample: PBMCs, taken more than 35 days after the first yellow fever vaccination. These receptors were taken from a man between 18 and 29 years old who received the YFV17D yellow fever vaccine.

This clonotype was seen at least ten times. V is TRBV20-1 and J is TRBJ2-1; 10 positions match TRBD1. Losses at the gene ends were 0 bases for V and 0 bases for J; bases not matched to a gene: 11. The CDR3 runs 19 residues. CDR1 and CDR2 (germline): DFQATT, SNEGSKA (reference sequence). The CDR3, as DNA: TGCAGTGCTAGAGATGCGACAGGGGGCCGCGCCAGCTCCTACAATGAGCAGTTCTTC. Its translation is CSARDATGGRASSYNEQFF.

This clonotype has only a few counts. This chain links TRBV29-1 with TRBJ2-1; tentative D call: TRBD2 (6 bases). The V end lost 6 bases, the J end lost 0 bases, and 18 bases lay between the germline ends. CDR1 is SQVTM, CDR2 ANQGSEA, per germline. The CDR3 contains 16 residues. CDR3 nucleotide sequence: TGCAGCGTCCGCCCCAGCGGGCTCTTCTCCTACAATGAGCAGTTCTTC. This translates into CSVRPSGLFSYNEQFF.

This clonotype was seen a few times. The chain joins TRBV5-1 to TRBJ1-2, with a possible D match to TRBD1 (5 bases). This CDR3 is built from 14 residues. Trimming stripped 4 bases from V and 5 bases from J, with 15 bases between. CDR1 and CDR2 (germline): SGHRS, YFSETQ. The CDR3 loop is CASSPGGQGYGYTF. The CDR3 DNA follows: TGCGCCAGCAGCCCCGGCGGGCAGGGTTATGGCTACACCTTC.

This clonotype has a handful of counts. The chain has TRBV4-1 and TRBJ2-5; D is uncertain. The CDR3 is 15 amino acids. The germline V and J ends were trimmed by 4 bases and 5 bases, with 17 bases remaining between them. Per germline, CDR1 MGHRA and CDR2 YSYEKL. Written as DNA, the CDR3 is TGCGCCAGCAGCCCGATACCCCCTAGTGCTGAGACCCAGTACTTC. Translation gives CASSPIPPSAETQYF.

This clonotype turned up a few times. The V gene is TRBV7-3, the J gene TRBJ2-3, with TRBD1 as a possible D gene (6 bases). Deletions cut 6 bases from V and 5 bases from J, with 18 bases between. CDR3 size: 15 residues. Germline CDR1 is SGHTA and CDR2 is FQGTGA. CDR3 DNA sequence: TGTGCCAGCAGTTCCTCAAGATCAGGGGTAGATACGCAGTATTTT. Its protein is CASSSSRSGVDTQYF.

The CDR3, as DNA: TGTGCCAGTAGCTTACCGGGAATCAGGGCATCGAGGATGAACACTGAAGCTTTCTTT. Translating gives CASSLPGIRASRMNTEAFF. The chain recombines TRBV19 with TRBJ1-1, with D maybe TRBD1 (5 bases). The CDR3 has 19 amino acids. Germline V CDR1 and CDR2: LNHDA, SQIVND (reference sequence). Trimming removed 6 bases from V and 0 bases from J, with 26 bases in between.

This chain connects TRBV18 to TRBJ2-1, with D perhaps matching TRBD1 or TRBD2 (5 bases each). The V end lost 6 bases, the J end lost 8 bases, and 20 bases lay between the germline ends. This CDR3 has 15 residues. Germline V CDR1 and CDR2: KGHSH, LQKENI. The DNA of the CDR3 is TGTGCCAGCTCGCAACCGGGACCCCCGCGGGATGAGCAGTTCTTC. This gives the protein CASSQPGPPRDEQFF.

V usage is TRBV14 and J usage is TRBJ1-1; D remains ambiguous. Germline V gives CDR1 SGHDN, CDR2 FVKESK. There are 13 residues in the CDR3. V lost 4 bases and J 3 bases, leaving 9 bases between the germline ends. The CDR3 loop is CASSPTPDTEAFF. The DNA for the CDR3 is TGTGCCAGCAGCCCTACTCCGGACACTGAAGCTTTCTTT.

The chain employs TRBV3-1 and TRBJ1-1; D call uncertain. The V end lost 1 base, the J end lost 6 bases, and 9 bases lay between the germline ends. The CDR3 has 13 residues. CDR1 and CDR2 from the germline V gene are LGHDT and YNNKEL (reference sequence). The CDR3 here is CASSQVRESEAFF. The CDR3, as DNA: TGTGCCAGCAGCCAAGTCCGTGAATCTGAAGCTTTCTTT.

The gene calls are TRBV6-2 or TRBV6-3 and TRBJ2-7; weak D call: TRBD2 (6 bases). The CDR3 runs to 15 residues. V lost 5 bases, J lost 3 bases, and 17 bases lay in between. Germline V gene data show CDR1 as MNHEY and CDR2 as SVGEGT. The DNA of the CDR3 is TGTGCCAGCAGTCCCCCGGGGGACGGAATCTACGAGCAGTACGTC. Its translation is CASSPPGDGIYEQYV.

This clonotype was seen a handful of times. This chain joins TRBV4-1 and TRBJ2-3; D not resolved. V shed 1 base and J shed 4 bases, with 15 bases lying between them. The CDR3 is 16 amino acids. Germline CDR1 MGHRA, CDR2 YSYEKL. The CDR3 region is CASSQVGLSAADTQYF. The CDR3 DNA is TGCGCCAGCAGCCAAGTTGGATTGTCGGCCGCAGATACGCAGTATTTT.

There are a few counts of this clonotype. V is TRBV7-2 and J is TRBJ1-2; D is unresolved. V was shortened by 2 bases and J by 7 bases, with 11 bases between the two germline ends. The CDR3 spans 13 residues. Germline assignment: CDR1 SGHTA and CDR2 FQGNSA. CDR3 region: CASSLNTVTGYTF. CDR3 DNA sequence: TGTGCCAGCAGCTTAAACACCGTCACTGGCTACACCTTC.

This clonotype has only a few counts. The chain links TRBV27 to TRBJ2-7, with 10 positions matching TRBD1. V lost 5 bases and J lost 2; bases outside the gene matches: 6. The germline V gene encodes CDR1 MNHEY and CDR2 SMNVEV (reference sequence). The CDR3 is 15 amino acids. The CDR3: CASSPTGTGAYEQYF. DNA of the CDR3: TGTGCCAGCAGTCCCACCGGGACAGGGGCCTACGAGCAGTACTTC.

Comment on this clonotype: Possible read error: a much larger clone is one base away. This sequence joins TRBV20-1 and TRBJ2-2; 7 bases are a match to TRBD1. CDR3 length: 18 amino acids. Germline assignment: CDR1 DFQATT and CDR2 SNEGSKA (reference sequence). CDR3 DNA sequence: TGCAGTGCTAGTTACAGGGGATACCTACAAGAAAACACCGAGGAGCTGTTTTTT. This sequence encodes CSASYRGYLQENTEELFF.

There are many counts of this clonotype. J is TRBJ2-7 and V is TRBV27; perhaps D is TRBD1 or TRBD2 (5 bases each). In germline, CDR1 is MNHEY, CDR2 SMNVEV (reference sequence). Trimming removed 2 bases from V and 3 bases from J, with 8 bases in between. The CDR3 extends over 13 amino acids. CDR3 coding DNA: TGTGCCAGCAGTTTAGGGGGAGTCTACGAGCAGTACTTC. This gives the protein CASSLGGVYEQYF.

The V and J genes are TRBV12-3 or TRBV12-4 and TRBJ2-3; 10 nucleotides match TRBD1. The CDR3 loop spans 17 amino acids. J lost 10 bases, V lost 1 base, and 14 bases had no gene match. The CDR3 loop reads CASSLVGLGQGEGAQYF. The CDR3 DNA reads TGTGCCAGCAGTTTAGTGGGTCTCGGACAGGGGGAAGGGGCGCAGTATTTT.

The rearrangement uses TRBV7-6 and TRBJ1-5, with TRBD1 identical over 7 bases. Germline V gives CDR1 SGHVS, CDR2 FNYEAQ. CDR3 length: 14 amino acids. Trimming removed 6 bases from V and 6 bases from J; junction bases left unmatched: 8. Written as DNA, the CDR3 is TGTGCCAGCAGTCTACGAGGGGGCGTTCAGCCCCAGCATTTT. Translation: CASSLRGGVQPQHF.

The rearrangement uses TRBV5-4 and TRBJ1-2; 10 bases align to TRBD1. Germline lookup yields CDR1 SGHNT and CDR2 YYREEE (reference sequence). Trimming took 4 bases from V and 4 from J; bases not matched to a gene: 7. There are 15 residues in the CDR3. The CDR3 DNA sequence: TGTGCCAGCAGCGTAGGGACAGGGGCCGTCTATGGCTACACCTTC. Its protein product is CASSVGTGAVYGYTF.

This chain connects TRBV20-1 to TRBJ2-1; weak D call: TRBD2 (6 bases). CDR3 length: 11 residues. V lost 3 bases and J 10 bases, leaving 10 bases between the germline ends. Germline CDR1 is DFQATT and CDR2 is SNEGSKA (reference sequence). CDR3: CSASSGGEQFF. The DNA for the CDR3 is TGCAGTGCTAGTAGCGGTGGCGAGCAGTTCTTC.

The chain couples TRBV12-3 or TRBV12-4 to TRBJ1-3; no definite D call. Trimming removed 3 bases at V and 4 bases at J, with 7 bases between. The CDR3 extends over 13 amino acids. The chain's CDR3 is CASSFSWGNTIYF. The CDR3 DNA reads as TGTGCCAGCAGTTTTTCGTGGGGAAACACCATATATTTT.

This clonotype showed up just a few times. The chain uses TRBV7-8 and TRBJ2-7; TRBD2 is a possible D gene (7 bases). Germline V gives CDR1 SGHVS, CDR2 FQNEAQ. This CDR3 is 15 amino acids long. The germline V and J ends were trimmed by 5 bases and 4 bases, with 18 bases remaining between them. The CDR3 spells CASSHGAGAKYEQYV. As DNA, the CDR3 is TGTGCCAGCAGCCATGGGGCGGGGGCGAAATACGAGCAGTACGTC.

This clonotype was seen many times. The chain has TRBV29-1 and TRBJ1-2, with D hard to call. This CDR3 spans 12 amino acids. Trimming removed 6 bases from V and 6 bases from J, with 14 bases in between. CDR1 SQVTM and CDR2 ANQGSEA come from the germline V gene. CDR3 region: CSVGGQVDGYTF. In nucleotides, the CDR3 is TGCAGCGTGGGCGGGCAGGTGGATGGCTACACCTTC.

Ten or more counts support this clonotype. V is TRBV5-1 and J is TRBJ1-1; D is unresolved. The germline V gene encodes CDR1 SGHRS and CDR2 YFSETQ. This CDR3 comprises 15 residues. Trimming removed 1 base from V and 5 bases from J, with 15 bases in between. The CDR3 here is CASSLFVQDRTEAFF. Here the CDR3 DNA reads TGCGCCAGCAGCTTGTTTGTCCAGGATCGGACTGAAGCTTTCTTT.

This clonotype has only a few counts. The chain combines TRBV18 with TRBJ2-7, with 11 nucleotides matching TRBD2. The V segment lost 5 bases and the J segment 3 bases; nucleotides outside the gene matches: 6. Germline CDR1 and CDR2: KGHSH and LQKENI. The CDR3 loop spans 15 amino acids. The DNA of the CDR3 is TGTGCCAGCTCAGCCGGGACTAGCGGTATCTACGAGCAGTACTTC. Residues: CASSAGTSGIYEQYF.

This clonotype was picked up a small number of times. V and J are TRBV27 and TRBJ1-1; D gene unclear. CDR3 length equals 14 residues. The germline V gene encodes CDR1 MNHEY and CDR2 SMNVEV (reference sequence). Trimming pared 2 bases from V and 4 bases from J, leaving 11 bases between. This chain's CDR3 is CASSLGWGTTEAFF. The CDR3 nucleotides read TGTGCCAGCAGTTTAGGGTGGGGTACCACTGAAGCTTTCTTT.

This clonotype was counted many times. The genes are TRBV7-3 and TRBJ2-1; D not resolved. V lost 4 bases and J 0 bases, leaving 16 bases between the germline ends. The CDR3 runs to 17 residues. The germline V gene has CDR1 SGHTA and CDR2 FQGTGA. As DNA, the CDR3 is TGTGCCAGCAGCTCGGGTGGCGTGGGCACCTCCTACAATGAGCAGTTCTTC. Translated, it gives CASSSGGVGTSYNEQFF.